These 23 T cell receptor beta chains were sequenced from one sample in a study of blood T cell repertoires in COVID-19. The repertoire was sequenced with immunoSEQ multiplex PCR; TCRdb's copy has only in-frame clones and lacks some. The data hold roughly 100,000 clones, with 84% observed a single time. Sequenced material: peripheral blood. The receptor source for this set is a woman aged 55-75 years with acute or convalescent COVID-19.

The chain joins TRBV28 to TRBJ1-2; 7 bases line up with TRBD1. Germline CDR1 is MDHEN and CDR2 is SYDVKM. The CDR3 length is 12 residues. With 2 bases clipped from V and 7 bases from J, the junction kept 1 base outside the gene matches. The CDR3 region is CASSLAGGGYTF. DNA for the CDR3: TGTGCCAGCAGTTTAGCAGGGGGTGGCTACACCTTC.

The chain is built from TRBV6-1 and TRBJ1-4; D unresolved. The CDR3 runs 16 residues. Per germline, CDR1 MNHNS and CDR2 SASEGT. Trimming took 2 bases from V and 0 from J, leaving 10 bases between them. DNA of the CDR3: TGTGCCAGCAGTGAAACGGGAATTGCAACTAATGAAAAACTGTTTTTT. Translating it yields CASSETGIATNEKLFF.

About this clone: A read error may produce the germline difference seen at one junction end. This chain joins TRBV6-4 and TRBJ2-1; 10 bases line up with TRBD2. The V gene's germline CDR1 is MRHNA and CDR2 SNTAGT. This CDR3 spans 13 amino acids. In DNA form, the CDR3 reads TGTGCCAGCAGTGACTCGTCTAGCGGGAGTCCTCTCTTC. It is translated as CASSDSSSGSPLF.

The V call is TRBV7-2, the J call TRBJ1-2; perhaps TRBD1 as D (5 bases). This CDR3 region has 16 residues. The germline V gene has CDR1 SGHTA and CDR2 FQGNSA. The ends were cut back, 5 bases at V and 4 bases at J, with 20 bases in the middle. For the CDR3, the DNA is TGTGCCAGCAGCCAGGGAGGGACGGGGAGTCTCTATGGCTACACCTTC. This sequence encodes CASSQGGTGSLYGYTF.

The chain uses TRBV10-2 and TRBJ2-7; TRBD1 matches 7 bases. This CDR3 contains 13 residues. The V gene end was trimmed by 7 bases and the J gene end by 2 bases; junction bases not matched to a gene: 5. The germline V gene has CDR1 WSHSY and CDR2 SAAADI. The CDR3 DNA is TGCGCCAGCACCGGGACAGCGCCCTACGAGCAGTACTTC. It encodes CASTGTAPYEQYF.

The genes are TRBV10-3 and TRBJ2-1; 9 bases are a match to TRBD2. V dropped 2 bases and J dropped 6; count of bases not matched to a gene: 8. The CDR3 extends over 16 amino acids. The germline V gene has CDR1 ENHRY and CDR2 SYGVKD. The CDR3 spells CAISEPSGIYSNEQFF. In DNA form, the CDR3 reads TGTGCCATCAGTGAGCCTAGCGGGATTTACAGCAATGAGCAGTTCTTC.

This CDR3 reads CAISDHGGSYEQYF. The DNA of the CDR3 is TGTGCCATCAGTGATCACGGGGGCTCCTACGAGCAGTACTTC. The J gene is TRBJ2-7, the V gene TRBV10-3; perhaps TRBD2 as D (6 bases). From germline, CDR1 is ENHRY and CDR2 SYGVKD. This CDR3 spans 14 amino acids. Trimming took 3 bases from V and 0 from J, leaving 9 bases between them.

The chain is built from TRBV10-3 and TRBJ2-3; 7 nucleotides match TRBD2. The CDR3 spans 15 residues. The ends lost 1 base at V and 6 bases at J; junction bases unmatched: 7. Germline-derived CDR1 and CDR2 are ENHRY and SYGVKD. The CDR3 nucleotides read TGTGCCATCAGTGAGTACGACGGGAGGTCGGATACGCAGTATTTT. This translates into CAISEYDGRSDTQYF.

This clone has just a few counts. The J gene is TRBJ1-6, the V gene TRBV19; 7 bases map to TRBD1. Germline V gives CDR1 LNHDA, CDR2 SQIVND (reference sequence). The CDR3 sequence is 17 residues long. The V gene end was trimmed by 6 bases and the J gene end by 0 bases; junction bases not matched to a gene: 8. The CDR3 sequence: CASSSNPGGSYNSPLHF. CDR3 coding DNA: TGTGCCAGTAGCTCTAATCCAGGGGGCTCCTATAATTCACCCCTCCACTTT.

The gene calls are TRBV18 and TRBJ2-5; TRBD2 matches at 9 bases. The germline CDR1 and CDR2 sequences are KGHSH and LQKENI. V shed 2 bases and J 2 bases; nucleotides not matched to a gene: 9. The CDR3 is 17 amino acids. In DNA, the CDR3 is TGTGCCAGCTCACCAGGAATAGCGGGAGCCACTCAAGAGACCCAGTACTTC. Residues: CASSPGIAGATQETQYF.

The chain recombines TRBV6-4 with TRBJ1-2; maybe TRBD1 (6 bases). Per the germline V gene, CDR1 is MRHNA and CDR2 is SNTAGT. V was clipped by 7 bases and J by 4 bases, with 16 bases between them. The CDR3 runs 14 residues. The CDR3 protein is CASTIAGQRYGYTF. CDR3 DNA: TGTGCCAGCACCATTGCAGGACAGCGCTATGGCTACACCTTC.

The gene calls are TRBV11-2 and TRBJ2-3; 10 bases align to TRBD2. The CDR3 length is 17 residues. Germline loops: CDR1 SGHAT, CDR2 FQNNGV. V lost 0 bases and J lost 1; bases outside the gene matches: 4. The CDR3 here is CASSLELAGAGTDTQYF. CDR3 DNA: TGTGCCAGCAGCTTAGAGCTAGCGGGAGCTGGCACAGATACGCAGTATTTT.

This chain joins TRBV27 and TRBJ2-1; D is possibly TRBD2 (7 bases). V was shortened by 3 bases and J by 0 bases, with 15 bases between the two germline ends. This CDR3 is 17 amino acids long. Germline V gene sequence: CDR1 MNHEY, CDR2 SMNVEV (reference sequence). The CDR3 loop reads CASSFWGGPSSYNEQFF. DNA for the CDR3: TGTGCCAGCAGTTTTTGGGGGGGGCCCTCCTCCTACAATGAGCAGTTCTTC.

The table lists this clone with a few counts. V and J are TRBV27 and TRBJ2-7; TRBD1 aligns across 10 bases. The trim removed 5 bases at V and 3 bases at J, leaving 7 bases unmatched. The CDR3 loop spans 15 amino acids. Germline loops: CDR1 MNHEY, CDR2 SMNVEV (reference sequence). The CDR3: CASSRPGQGHYEQYF. CDR3 nucleotides: TGTGCCAGCAGTCGCCCGGGACAGGGGCACTACGAGCAGTACTTC.

In its sample, this clone was seen once. This rearrangement joins TRBV5-5 to TRBJ2-5; unclear D gene. CDR3 length: 13 amino acids. Germline V gene sequence: CDR1 SGHKS, CDR2 YYEKEE (reference sequence). V was cut by 1 base and J by 8 bases, with 12 bases left in between. CDR3 region: CASSLISYLTQYF. The CDR3 nucleotides are TGTGCCAGCAGCTTGATTAGCTATTTAACCCAGTACTTC.

The V gene is TRBV6-4, the J gene TRBJ2-2; D may be TRBD2 (5 bases). V was pared by 5 bases and J by 4 bases, with 11 bases between. The CDR3 spans 14 residues. Germline CDR1 MRHNA, CDR2 SNTAGT. CDR3 coding DNA: TGTGCCAGCAGTAGCGGTCCTGGCACCGGGGAGCTGTTTTTT. As protein: CASSSGPGTGELFF.

The gene calls are TRBV5-1 and TRBJ1-3, with D possibly TRBD1 on 6 matching bases. CDR1 and CDR2 (germline): SGHRS, YFSETQ. The CDR3 contains 15 residues. V gave up 4 bases and J gave up 2 bases, with 13 bases separating them. CDR3 loop: CASSLLQGTGNTIYF. The CDR3 bases are TGCGCCAGCAGCCTGTTGCAGGGGACTGGAAACACCATATATTTT.

V gene TRBV18 combines with J gene TRBJ1-6; TRBD1 matches at 7 bases. V lost 1 base, J lost 5 bases, and 2 bases stayed unmatched. The CDR3 length is 15 residues. Per germline, CDR1 KGHSH and CDR2 LQKENI. In DNA form, the CDR3 reads TGTGCCAGCTCACCACTGGGGACAGATAATTCACCCCTCCACTTT. This sequence encodes CASSPLGTDNSPLHF.

The V gene is TRBV6-5, the J gene TRBJ1-1; 7 positions agree with TRBD1. Looked up from germline, CDR1 is MNHEY and CDR2 is SVGAGI. This CDR3 has 14 residues. The J segment lost 3 bases and the V segment lost 2 bases, leaving 3 bases of the junction unmatched. The CDR3 reads CASSYTGEYTEAFF. In DNA form, the CDR3 reads TGTGCCAGCAGTTACACAGGGGAATACACTGAAGCTTTCTTT.

The chain combines TRBV7-9 with TRBJ1-3, with D perhaps TRBD1 (6 bases). In germline, CDR1 is SEHNR, CDR2 FQNEAQ (reference sequence). Trimming took 5 bases from V and 7 from J, leaving 15 bases between them. This CDR3 comprises 14 residues. The CDR3 DNA sequence: TGTGCCAGCAGCACTAAGACAGGTGCGAACACCATATATTTT. Amino acid sequence: CASSTKTGANTIYF.

The DNA for the CDR3 is TGTGCCAGCAGTTTAATTAGACAGGGTTACACCGGGGAGCTGTTTTTT. This sequence encodes CASSLIRQGYTGELFF. The chain couples TRBV28 to TRBJ2-2, with 7 bases lining up with TRBD1. The CDR3 sequence is 16 residues long. Germline trimming cut 2 bases from V and 3 bases from J; bases unmatched to any gene: 6. CDR1 is MDHEN, CDR2 SYDVKM, per germline.

This chain uses TRBV7-8 with TRBJ1-1; unclear D gene. Germline V gene sequence: CDR1 SGHVS, CDR2 FQNEAQ. CDR3 length: 15 residues. V lost 2 bases and J lost 0, with 10 bases in between. CDR3 in amino acids: CASSLSRVLNTEAFF. The CDR3, as DNA: TGTGCCAGCAGCTTATCCCGGGTCTTGAACACTGAAGCTTTCTTT.

In DNA, the CDR3 is TGTGCCAGCAGCCGATTTCTAGTCGCTGGAAACACCATATATTTT. The encoded protein is CASSRFLVAGNTIYF. The V gene is TRBV5-6, the J gene TRBJ1-3, with D unresolved. Trimming cost V 4 bases and J 2 bases, with 13 bases left between them. The germline CDR1 and CDR2 sequences are SGHDT and YYEEEE. The CDR3 totals 15 residues.